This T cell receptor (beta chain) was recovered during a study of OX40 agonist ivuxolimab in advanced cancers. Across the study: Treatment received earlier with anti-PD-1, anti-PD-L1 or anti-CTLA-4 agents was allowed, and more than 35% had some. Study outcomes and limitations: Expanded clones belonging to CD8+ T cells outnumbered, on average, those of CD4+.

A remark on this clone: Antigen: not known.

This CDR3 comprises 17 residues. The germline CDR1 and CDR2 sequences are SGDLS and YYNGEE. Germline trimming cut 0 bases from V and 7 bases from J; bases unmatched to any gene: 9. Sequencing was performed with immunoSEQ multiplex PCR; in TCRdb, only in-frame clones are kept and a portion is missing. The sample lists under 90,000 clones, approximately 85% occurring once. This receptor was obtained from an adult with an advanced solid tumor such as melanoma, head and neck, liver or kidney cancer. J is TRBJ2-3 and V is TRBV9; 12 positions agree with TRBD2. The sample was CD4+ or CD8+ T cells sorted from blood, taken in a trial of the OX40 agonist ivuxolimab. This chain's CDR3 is CASSVGGFGLAGNTQYF. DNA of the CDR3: TGTGCCAGCAGCGTAGGAGGATTTGGACTAGCGGGAAATACGCAGTATTTT.